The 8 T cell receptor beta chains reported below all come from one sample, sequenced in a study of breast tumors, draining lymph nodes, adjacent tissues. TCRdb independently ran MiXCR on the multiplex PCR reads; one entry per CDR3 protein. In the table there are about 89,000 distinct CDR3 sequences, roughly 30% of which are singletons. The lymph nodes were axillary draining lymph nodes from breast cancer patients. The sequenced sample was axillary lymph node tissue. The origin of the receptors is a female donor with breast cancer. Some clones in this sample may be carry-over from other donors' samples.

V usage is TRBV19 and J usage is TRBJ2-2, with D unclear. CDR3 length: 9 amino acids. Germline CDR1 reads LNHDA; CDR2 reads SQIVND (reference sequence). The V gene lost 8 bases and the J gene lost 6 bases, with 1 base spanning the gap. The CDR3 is CASSGELFF. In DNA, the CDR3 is TGTGCCAGTTCCGGGGAGCTGTTTTTT.

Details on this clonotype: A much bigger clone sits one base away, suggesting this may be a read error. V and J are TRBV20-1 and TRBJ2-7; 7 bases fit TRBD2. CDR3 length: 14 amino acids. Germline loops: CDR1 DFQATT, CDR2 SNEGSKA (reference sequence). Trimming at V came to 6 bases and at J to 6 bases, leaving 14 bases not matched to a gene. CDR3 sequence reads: CSAPPPGGSPEQYF. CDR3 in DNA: TGCAGTGCCCCGCCCCCGGGAGGTAGCCCCGAGCAGTACTTC.

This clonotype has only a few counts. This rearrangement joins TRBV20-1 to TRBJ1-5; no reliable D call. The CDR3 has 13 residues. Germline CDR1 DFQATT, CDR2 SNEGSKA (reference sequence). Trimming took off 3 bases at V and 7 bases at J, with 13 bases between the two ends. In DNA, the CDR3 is TGCAGTGCTAGTAAGAAGCCCAGGCAGCCCCAGCATTTT. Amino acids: CSASKKPRQPQHF.

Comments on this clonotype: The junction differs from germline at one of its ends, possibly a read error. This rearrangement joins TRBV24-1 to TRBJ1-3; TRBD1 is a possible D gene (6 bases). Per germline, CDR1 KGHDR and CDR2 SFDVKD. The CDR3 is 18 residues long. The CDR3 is CATSDSPPRGAYGNTIYF. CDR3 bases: TGTGCCACCAGTGATTCACCACCTCGGGGGGCGTATGGAAACACCATATATTTC.

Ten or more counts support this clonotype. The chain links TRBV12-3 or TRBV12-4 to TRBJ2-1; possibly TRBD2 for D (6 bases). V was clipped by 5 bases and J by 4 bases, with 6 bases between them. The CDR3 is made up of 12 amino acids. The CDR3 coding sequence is TGTGCCAGCAGTGCGGGGTACAATGAGCAGTTCTTC. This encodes CASSAGYNEQFF.

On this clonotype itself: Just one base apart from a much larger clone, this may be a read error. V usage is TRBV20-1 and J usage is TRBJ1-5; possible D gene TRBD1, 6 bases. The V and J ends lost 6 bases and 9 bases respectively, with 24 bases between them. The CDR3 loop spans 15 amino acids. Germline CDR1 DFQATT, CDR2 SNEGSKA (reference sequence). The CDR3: CSAGVKDSRAGPQHF. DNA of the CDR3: TGCAGTGCCGGGGTGAAGGACAGTAGAGCGGGGCCCCAGCATTTT.

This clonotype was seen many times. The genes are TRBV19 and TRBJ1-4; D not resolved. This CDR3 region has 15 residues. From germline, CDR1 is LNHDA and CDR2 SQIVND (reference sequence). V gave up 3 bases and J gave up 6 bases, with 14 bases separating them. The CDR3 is CASSIRGNKDEKLFF. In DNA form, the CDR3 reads TGTGCCAGTAGTATTCGAGGAAATAAGGATGAAAAACTGTTTTTT. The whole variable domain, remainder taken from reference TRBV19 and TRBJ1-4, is DGGITQSPKYLFRKEGQNVTLSCEQNLNHDAMYWYRQDPGQGLRLIYYSQIVNDFQKGDIAEGYSVSREKKESFPLTVTSAQKNPTAFYLCASSIRGNKDEKLFFGSGTQLSVL.

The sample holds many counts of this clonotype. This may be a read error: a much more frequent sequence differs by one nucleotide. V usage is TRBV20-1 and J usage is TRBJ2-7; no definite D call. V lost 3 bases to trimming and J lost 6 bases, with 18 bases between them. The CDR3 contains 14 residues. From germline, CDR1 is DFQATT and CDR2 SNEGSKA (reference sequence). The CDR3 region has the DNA TGCAGTGCTAGCCGAGCCCCTATCGCCTCCGAGCAGTACTTC. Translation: CSASRAPIASEQYF.